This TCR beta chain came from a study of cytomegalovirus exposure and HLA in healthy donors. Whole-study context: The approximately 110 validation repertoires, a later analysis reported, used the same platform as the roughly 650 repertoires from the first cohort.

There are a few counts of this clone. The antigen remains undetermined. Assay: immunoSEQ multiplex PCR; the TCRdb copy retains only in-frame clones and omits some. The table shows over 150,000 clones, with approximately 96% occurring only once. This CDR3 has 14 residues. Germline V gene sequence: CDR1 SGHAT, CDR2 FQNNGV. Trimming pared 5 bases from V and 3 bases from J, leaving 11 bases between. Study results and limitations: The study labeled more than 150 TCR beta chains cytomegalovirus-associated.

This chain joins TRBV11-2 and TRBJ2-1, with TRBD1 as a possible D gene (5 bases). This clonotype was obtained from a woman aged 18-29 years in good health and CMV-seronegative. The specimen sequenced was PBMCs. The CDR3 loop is CASSLDTYYNEQFF. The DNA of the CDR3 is TGTGCCAGCAGCCTGGACACGTACTACAATGAGCAGTTCTTC.